This T cell receptor beta chain was sequenced during a study of shared clonotypes between healthy human individuals. Genomic DNA per cell subset filled all wells of several immunoSEQ plates. The method was immunoSEQ multiplex PCR; TCRdb's version includes in-frame clones alone and lacks a portion of them. The sample shows about 490,000 clones, over 65% of them seen only once. Approximately 90 million PBMCs were counted before genomic DNA extraction. Study findings and constraints: Clonotype sharing among donors was expected to depend on sequencing depth.

V gave up 7 bases and J gave up 5 bases, with 17 bases separating them. There are 14 residues in the CDR3. The V gene's germline CDR1 is MNHEY and CDR2 SMNVEV (reference sequence). Turning to this clone: Its antigen is unidentified.

The chain recombines TRBV27 with TRBJ1-1; D remains ambiguous. Sequenced material: PBMCs. The receptor's source is a woman aged 40 to 50 in good health. Some clones in this sample may be carry-over from other donors' samples. CDR3 sequence reads: CASKGWSRGTEAFF. In DNA form, the CDR3 reads TGTGCCAGCAAAGGATGGAGTCGCGGGACTGAAGCTTTCTTT.